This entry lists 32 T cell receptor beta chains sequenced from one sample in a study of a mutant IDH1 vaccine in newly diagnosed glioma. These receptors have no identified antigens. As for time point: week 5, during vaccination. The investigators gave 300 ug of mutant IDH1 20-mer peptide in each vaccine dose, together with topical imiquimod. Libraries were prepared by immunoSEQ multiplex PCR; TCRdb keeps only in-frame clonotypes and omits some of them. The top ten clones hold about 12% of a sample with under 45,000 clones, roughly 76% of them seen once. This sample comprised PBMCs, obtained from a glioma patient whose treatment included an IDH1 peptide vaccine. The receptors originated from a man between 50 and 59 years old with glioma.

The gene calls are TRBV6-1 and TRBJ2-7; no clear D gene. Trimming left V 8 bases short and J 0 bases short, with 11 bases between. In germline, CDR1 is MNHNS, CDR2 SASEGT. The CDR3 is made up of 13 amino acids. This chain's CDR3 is CASGLALSYEQYF. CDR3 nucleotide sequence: TGTGCCAGCGGCTTGGCGCTCTCCTACGAGCAGTACTTC.

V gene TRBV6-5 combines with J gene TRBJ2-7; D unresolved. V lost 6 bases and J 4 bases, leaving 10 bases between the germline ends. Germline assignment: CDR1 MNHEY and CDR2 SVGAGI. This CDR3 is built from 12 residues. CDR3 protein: CASRTDSYEQYF. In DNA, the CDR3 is TGTGCCAGCAGGACCGACTCATACGAGCAGTACTTC.

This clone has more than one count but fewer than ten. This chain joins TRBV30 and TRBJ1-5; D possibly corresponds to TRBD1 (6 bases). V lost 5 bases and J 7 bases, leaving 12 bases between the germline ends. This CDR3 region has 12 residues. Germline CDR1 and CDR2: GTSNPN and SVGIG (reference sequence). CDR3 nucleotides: TGTGCCTGGGAAAGGGGGAACCAGCCCCAGCATTTT. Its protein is CAWERGNQPQHF.

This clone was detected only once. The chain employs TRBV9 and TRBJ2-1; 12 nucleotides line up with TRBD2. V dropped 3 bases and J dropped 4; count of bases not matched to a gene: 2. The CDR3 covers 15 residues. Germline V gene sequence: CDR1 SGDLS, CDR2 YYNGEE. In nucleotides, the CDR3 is TGTGCCAGCAGCGAGACTAGCGGGGGTTACAATGAGCAGTTCTTC. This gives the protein CASSETSGGYNEQFF.

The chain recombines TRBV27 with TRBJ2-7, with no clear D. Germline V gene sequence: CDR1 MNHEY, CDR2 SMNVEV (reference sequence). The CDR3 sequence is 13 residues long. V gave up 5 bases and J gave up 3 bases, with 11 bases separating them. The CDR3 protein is CASSDPGRYEQYF. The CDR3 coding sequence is TGTGCCAGCAGTGATCCGGGCCGCTACGAGCAGTACTTC.

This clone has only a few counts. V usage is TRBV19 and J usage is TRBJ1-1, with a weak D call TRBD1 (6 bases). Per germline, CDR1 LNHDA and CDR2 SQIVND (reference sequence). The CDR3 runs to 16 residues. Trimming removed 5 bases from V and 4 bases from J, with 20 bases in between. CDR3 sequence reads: CASSAYRVRGSTEAFF. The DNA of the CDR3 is TGTGCCAGTAGTGCCTACAGGGTGAGGGGGAGCACTGAAGCTTTCTTT.

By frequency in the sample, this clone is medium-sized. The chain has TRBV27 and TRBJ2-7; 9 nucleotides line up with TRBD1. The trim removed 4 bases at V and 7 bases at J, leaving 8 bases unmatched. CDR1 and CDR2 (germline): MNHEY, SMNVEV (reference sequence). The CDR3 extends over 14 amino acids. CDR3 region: CASSWTGEGGEQYF. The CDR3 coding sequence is TGTGCCAGCAGTTGGACAGGGGAAGGAGGGGAGCAGTACTTC.

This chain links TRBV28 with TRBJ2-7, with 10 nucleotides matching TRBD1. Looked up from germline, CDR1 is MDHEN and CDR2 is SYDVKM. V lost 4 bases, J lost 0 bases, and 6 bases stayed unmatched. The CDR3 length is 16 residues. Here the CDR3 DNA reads TGTGCCAGCAGTTCCCCCCGGACAGGGGGCTCCTACGAGCAGTACTTC. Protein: CASSSPRTGGSYEQYF. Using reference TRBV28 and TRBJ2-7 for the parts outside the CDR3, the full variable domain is DVKVTQSSRYLVKRTGEKVFLECVQDMDHENMFWYRQDPGLGLRLIYFSYDVKMKEKGDIPEGYSVSREKKERFSLILESASTNQTSMYLCASSSPRTGGSYEQYFGPGTRLTVT.

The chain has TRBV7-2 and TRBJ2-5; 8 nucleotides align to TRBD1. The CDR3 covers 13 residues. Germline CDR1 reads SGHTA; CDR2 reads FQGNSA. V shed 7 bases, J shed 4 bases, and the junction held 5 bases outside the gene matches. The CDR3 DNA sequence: TGTGCCAGCACCCGACAGGGGAGAGAGACCCAGTACTTC. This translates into CASTRQGRETQYF.

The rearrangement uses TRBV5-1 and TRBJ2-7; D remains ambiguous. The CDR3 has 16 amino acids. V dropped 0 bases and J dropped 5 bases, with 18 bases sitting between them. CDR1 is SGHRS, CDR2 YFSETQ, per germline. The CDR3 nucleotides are TGCGCCAGCAGCTTGGGAATGTCCATCGAGCGTCACGAGCAGTACTTC. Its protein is CASSLGMSIERHEQYF.

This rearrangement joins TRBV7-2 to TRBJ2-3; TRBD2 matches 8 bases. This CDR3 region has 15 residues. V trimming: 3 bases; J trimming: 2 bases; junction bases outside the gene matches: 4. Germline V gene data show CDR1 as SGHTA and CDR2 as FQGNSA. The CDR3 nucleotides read TGTGCCAGCAGCTTGGGACTAGGGAACACAGATACGCAGTATTTT. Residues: CASSLGLGNTDTQYF.

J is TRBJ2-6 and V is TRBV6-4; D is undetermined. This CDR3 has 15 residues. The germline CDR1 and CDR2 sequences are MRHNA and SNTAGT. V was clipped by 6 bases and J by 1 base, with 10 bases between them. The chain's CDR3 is CASSGSSSGANVLTF. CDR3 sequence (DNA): TGTGCCAGCAGCGGCAGCTCTTCTGGGGCCAACGTCCTGACTTTC.

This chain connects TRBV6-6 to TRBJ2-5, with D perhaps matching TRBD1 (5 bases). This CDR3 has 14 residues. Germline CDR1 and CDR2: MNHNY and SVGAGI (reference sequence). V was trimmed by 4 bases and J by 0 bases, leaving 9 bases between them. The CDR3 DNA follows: TGTGCCAGCAGTTGGACAACCGACCAAGAGACCCAGTACTTC. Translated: CASSWTTDQETQYF.

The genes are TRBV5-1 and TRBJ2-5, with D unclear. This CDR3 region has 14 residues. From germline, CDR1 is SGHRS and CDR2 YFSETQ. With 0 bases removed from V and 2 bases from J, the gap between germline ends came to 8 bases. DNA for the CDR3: TGCGCCAGCAGCTTGGGGCGTAGACAAGAGACCCAGTACTTC. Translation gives CASSLGRRQETQYF.

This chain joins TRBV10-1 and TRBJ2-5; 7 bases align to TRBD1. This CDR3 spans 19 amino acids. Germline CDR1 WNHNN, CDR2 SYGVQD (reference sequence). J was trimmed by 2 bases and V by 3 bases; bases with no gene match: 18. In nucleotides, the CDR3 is TGCGCCAGCAGTGAACAGCAGGGGGTATCTGTGATTCGGCAAGAGACCCAGTACTTC. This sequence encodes CASSEQQGVSVIRQETQYF.

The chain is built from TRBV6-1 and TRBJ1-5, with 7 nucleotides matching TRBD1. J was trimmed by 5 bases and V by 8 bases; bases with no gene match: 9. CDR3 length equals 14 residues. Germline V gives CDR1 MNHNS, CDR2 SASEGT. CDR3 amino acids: CASLDRALYQPQHF. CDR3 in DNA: TGTGCCAGCTTAGACAGGGCCCTATATCAGCCCCAGCATTTT.

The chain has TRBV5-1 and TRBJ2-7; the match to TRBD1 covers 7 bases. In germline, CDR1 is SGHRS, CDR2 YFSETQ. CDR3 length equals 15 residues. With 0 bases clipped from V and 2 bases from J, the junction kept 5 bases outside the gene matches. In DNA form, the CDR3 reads TGCGCCAGCAGCTTGGACGGGACAGCCACCTACGAGCAGTACTTC. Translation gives CASSLDGTATYEQYF.

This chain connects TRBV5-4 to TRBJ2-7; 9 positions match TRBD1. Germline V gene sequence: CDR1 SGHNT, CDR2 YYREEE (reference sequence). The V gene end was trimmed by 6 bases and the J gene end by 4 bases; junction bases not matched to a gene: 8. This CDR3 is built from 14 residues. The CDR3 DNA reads TGTGCCAGCACTCAAGACAGGGGGTCATACGAGCAGTACTTC. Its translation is CASTQDRGSYEQYF.

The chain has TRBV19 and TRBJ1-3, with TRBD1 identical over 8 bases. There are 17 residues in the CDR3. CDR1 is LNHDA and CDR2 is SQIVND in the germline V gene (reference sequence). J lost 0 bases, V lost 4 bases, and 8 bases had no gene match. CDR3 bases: TGTGCCAGTAGTACCAAAGGACAGGGCATCTCTGGAAACACCATATATTTT. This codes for CASSTKGQGISGNTIYF.

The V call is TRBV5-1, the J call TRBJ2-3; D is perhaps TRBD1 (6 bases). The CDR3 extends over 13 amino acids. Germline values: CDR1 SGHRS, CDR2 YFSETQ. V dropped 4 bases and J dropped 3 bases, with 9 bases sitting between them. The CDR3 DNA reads TGCGCCAGCAGCACCGACAGGACAGATACGCAGTATTTT. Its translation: CASSTDRTDTQYF.

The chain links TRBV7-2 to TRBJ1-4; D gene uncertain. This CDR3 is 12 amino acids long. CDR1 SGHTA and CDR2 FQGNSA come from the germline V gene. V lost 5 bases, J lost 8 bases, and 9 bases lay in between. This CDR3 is CASSQRPEKLFF. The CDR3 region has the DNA TGTGCCAGCAGCCAGCGACCGGAAAAACTGTTTTTT.

CDR3 nucleotide sequence: TGTGCCAGCAGCTCAACTAGCGACTCCTACAATGAGCAGTTCTTC. It is translated as CASSSTSDSYNEQFF. This chain connects TRBV7-9 to TRBJ2-1; 7 bases match TRBD2. The CDR3 extends over 15 amino acids. The V gene's germline CDR1 is SEHNR and CDR2 FQNEAQ (reference sequence). V was pared by 4 bases and J by 0 bases, with 3 bases of the junction left unmatched.

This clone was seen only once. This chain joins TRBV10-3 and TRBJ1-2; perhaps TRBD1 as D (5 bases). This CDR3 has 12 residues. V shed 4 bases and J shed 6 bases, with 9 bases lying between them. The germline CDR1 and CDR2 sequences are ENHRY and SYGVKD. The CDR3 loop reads CAISVGDDGYTF. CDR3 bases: TGTGCCATCAGTGTAGGGGACGATGGCTACACCTTC.

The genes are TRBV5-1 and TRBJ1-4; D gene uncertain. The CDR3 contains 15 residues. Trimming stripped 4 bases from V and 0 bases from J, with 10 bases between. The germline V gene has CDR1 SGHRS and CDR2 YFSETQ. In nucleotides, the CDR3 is TGCGCCAGCAGCGCCGACCAGGCAACTAATGAAAAACTGTTTTTT. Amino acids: CASSADQATNEKLFF.

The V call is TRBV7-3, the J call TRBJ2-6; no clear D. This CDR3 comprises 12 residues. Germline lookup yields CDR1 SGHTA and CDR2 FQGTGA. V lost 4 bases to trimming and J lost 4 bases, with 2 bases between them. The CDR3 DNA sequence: TGTGCCAGCAGCTCGGGGGCCAACGTCCTGACTTTC. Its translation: CASSSGANVLTF.

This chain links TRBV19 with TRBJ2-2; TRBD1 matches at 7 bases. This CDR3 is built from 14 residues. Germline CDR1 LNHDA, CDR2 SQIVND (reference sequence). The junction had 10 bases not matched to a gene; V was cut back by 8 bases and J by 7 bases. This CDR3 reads CASRTGRAGGELFF. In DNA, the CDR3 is TGTGCCAGTCGGACAGGCCGTGCAGGCGGGGAGCTGTTTTTT.

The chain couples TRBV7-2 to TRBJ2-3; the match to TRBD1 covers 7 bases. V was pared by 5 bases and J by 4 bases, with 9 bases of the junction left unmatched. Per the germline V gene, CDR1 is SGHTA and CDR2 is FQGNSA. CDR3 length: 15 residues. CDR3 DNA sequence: TGTGCCAGCAGCCCAACAGGGGTGGATTCAGATACGCAGTATTTT. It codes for CASSPTGVDSDTQYF.

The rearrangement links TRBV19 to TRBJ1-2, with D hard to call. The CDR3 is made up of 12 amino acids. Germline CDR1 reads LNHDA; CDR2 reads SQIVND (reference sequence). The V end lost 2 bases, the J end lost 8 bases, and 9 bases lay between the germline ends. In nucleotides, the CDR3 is TGTGCCAGTAGTATAAGGGATCGAGGCTACACCTTC. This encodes CASSIRDRGYTF.

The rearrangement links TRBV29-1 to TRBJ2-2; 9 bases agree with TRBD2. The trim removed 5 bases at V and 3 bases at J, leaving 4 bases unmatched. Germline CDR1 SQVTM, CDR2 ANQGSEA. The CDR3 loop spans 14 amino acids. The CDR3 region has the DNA TGCAGCGTTAAAGCGGGAGGTTACACCGGGGAGCTGTTTTTT. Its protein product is CSVKAGGYTGELFF.

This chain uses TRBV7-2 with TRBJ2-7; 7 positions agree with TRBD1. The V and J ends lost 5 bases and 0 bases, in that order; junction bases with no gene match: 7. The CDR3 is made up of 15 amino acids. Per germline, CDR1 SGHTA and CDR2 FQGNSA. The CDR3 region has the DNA TGTGCCAGCAGCGCAGGGGGTTCCCTCTCCTACGAGCAGTACTTC. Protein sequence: CASSAGGSLSYEQYF.

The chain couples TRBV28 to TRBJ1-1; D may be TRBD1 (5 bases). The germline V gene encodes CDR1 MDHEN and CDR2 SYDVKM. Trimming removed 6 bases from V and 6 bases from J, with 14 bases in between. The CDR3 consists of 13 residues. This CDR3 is CASRPDQGSEAFF. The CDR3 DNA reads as TGTGCCAGCAGACCAGACCAGGGCTCTGAAGCTTTCTTT.

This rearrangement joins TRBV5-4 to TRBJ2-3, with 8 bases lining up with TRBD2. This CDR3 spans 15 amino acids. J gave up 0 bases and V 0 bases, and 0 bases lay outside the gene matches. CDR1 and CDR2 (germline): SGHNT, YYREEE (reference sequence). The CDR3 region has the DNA TGTGCCAGCAGCTTGGCGGGGGGGAGCACAGATACGCAGTATTTT. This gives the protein CASSLAGGSTDTQYF.